This T cell receptor (beta chain) was profiled in a study of early T cells in non-severe SARS-CoV-2 infection. This CDR3 has 15 amino acids. Germline CDR1 reads SGHAT; CDR2 reads FQNNGV. The V end lost 5 bases, the J end lost 2 bases, and 15 bases lay between the germline ends. TCRdb redid the calling of the 5' RACE reads with MiXCR, one entry per CDR3 protein. The sample carries tens of thousands of distinct CDR3 sequences, around 9.3% recorded once. This chain links TRBV11-2 with TRBJ1-1; D gene ambiguous. Sequenced input: whole blood. The TCR originated in an adult who was a healthcare worker with PCR-confirmed SARS-CoV-2 infection or an uninfected control (not recorded which). The CDR3 loop is CASSPRMRANTEAFF. Here the CDR3 DNA reads TGTGCCAGCAGCCCACGAATGAGAGCAAACACTGAAGCTTTCTTT.